What follows are 7 T cell receptor beta chains derived from one specimen sequenced in a study of CD8+CD57+ T cells in acquired aplastic anemia (dated by TCRdb to between 2018 and 2020). The instrument was an Illumina HiSeq 2000. Profiling of TCR beta VDJ combinations and CDR3 sequences used genomic DNA as the template. TCRdb trimmed the raw reads at Q25, called clones with MiXCR and kept productive beta chains. Merged by CDR3 protein, the rows form single entries marked with the most common genes and DNA. The sample table holds approximately 70,000 distinct CDR3 sequences, of which 55% were seen once. The top ten hold less than 2.5% of the sample. Source material: sorted CD4+, CD8+, or CD8+CD57+ T cells (not recorded which) from PBMCs. These receptor sequences come from a human donor in good health, serving as a control.

The chain has TRBV29-1 and TRBJ2-5; 8 bases map to TRBD2. The germline V gene encodes CDR1 SQVTM and CDR2 ANQGSEA. Trimming cost V 7 bases and J 0 bases; bases outside gene matches: 10. The CDR3 is made up of 15 amino acids. CDR3 DNA sequence: TGCAGCGCTTCTTGGGTAGCGGGGTACCAAGAGACCCAGTACTTC. Amino acid sequence: CSASWVAGYQETQYF.

This clonotype was observed once. The chain has TRBV2 and TRBJ1-5; D gene unclear. There are 15 residues in the CDR3. The germline gives CDR1 SNHLY, CDR2 FYNNEI. V shed 5 bases and J shed 3 bases, with 14 bases lying between them. The CDR3, as DNA: TGTGCCAGCAGTCCCCAAGGGCAGATCAATCAGCCCCAGCATTTT. Protein: CASSPQGQINQPQHF.

V is TRBV24-1 and J is TRBJ2-3, with 13 bases identical to TRBD2. J was trimmed by 1 base and V by 4 bases; bases with no gene match: 7. The CDR3 sequence is 18 residues long. Germline CDR1 reads KGHDR; CDR2 reads SFDVKD. CDR3 DNA sequence: TGTGCCACCAGTGACCCCGGACTAGCGGGAGTAGGCACAGATACGCAGTATTTT. Its translation: CATSDPGLAGVGTDTQYF.

V and J are TRBV2 and TRBJ2-7; D unclear. The V end lost 7 bases, the J end lost 3 bases, and 13 bases lay between the germline ends. CDR1 is SNHLY, CDR2 FYNNEI, per germline. The CDR3 is 13 amino acids. CDR3 region: CASKRSSLYEQYF. DNA for the CDR3: TGTGCCAGCAAAAGGAGCAGCCTCTACGAGCAGTACTTC.

The chain is built from TRBV9 and TRBJ2-1; 10 bases map to TRBD2. CDR3 length equals 17 residues. V gave up 4 bases and J gave up 7 bases; unmatched junction bases: 14. Germline CDR1 and CDR2: SGDLS and YYNGEE. The CDR3 here is CASSTRAGGPKGNEQFF. CDR3 DNA sequence: TGTGCCAGCAGCACCCGAGCGGGGGGGCCAAAGGGGAATGAGCAGTTCTTC.

This clonotype was counted at least ten times. The chain recombines TRBV18 with TRBJ2-2; 9 bases match TRBD2. V was clipped by 1 base and J by 5 bases; unmatched bases: 8. Germline-derived CDR1 and CDR2 are KGHSH and LQKENI. The CDR3 runs 17 residues. CDR3 nucleotide sequence: TGTGCCAGCTCACCACTGGGTCTAGCGGGAAGGACCGGGGAGCTGTTTTTT. This codes for CASSPLGLAGRTGELFF.

This clonotype was found a few times. The chain uses TRBV30 and TRBJ2-3; 7 nucleotides agree with TRBD2. V was clipped by 2 bases and J by 1 base; unmatched bases: 9. The CDR3 spans 16 residues. Germline loops: CDR1 GTSNPN, CDR2 SVGIG (reference sequence). The DNA for the CDR3 is TGTGCCTGGAGTCCTCTTGGCGGGAGAGGCACAGATACGCAGTATTTT. Its translation is CAWSPLGGRGTDTQYF.